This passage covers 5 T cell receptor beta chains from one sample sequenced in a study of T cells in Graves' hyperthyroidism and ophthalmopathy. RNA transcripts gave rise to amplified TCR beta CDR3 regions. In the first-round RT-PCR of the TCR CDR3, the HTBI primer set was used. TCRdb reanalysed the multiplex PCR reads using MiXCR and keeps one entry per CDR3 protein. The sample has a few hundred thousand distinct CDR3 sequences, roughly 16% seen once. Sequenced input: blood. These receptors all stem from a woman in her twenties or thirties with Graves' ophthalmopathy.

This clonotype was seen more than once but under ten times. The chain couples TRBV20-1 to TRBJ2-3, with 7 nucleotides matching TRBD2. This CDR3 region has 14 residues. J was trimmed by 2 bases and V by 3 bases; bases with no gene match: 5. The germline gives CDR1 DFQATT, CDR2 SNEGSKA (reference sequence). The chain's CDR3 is CSASTGTTTDTQYF. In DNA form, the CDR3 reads TGCAGTGCTAGTACGGGGACTACCACAGATACGCAGTATTTT.

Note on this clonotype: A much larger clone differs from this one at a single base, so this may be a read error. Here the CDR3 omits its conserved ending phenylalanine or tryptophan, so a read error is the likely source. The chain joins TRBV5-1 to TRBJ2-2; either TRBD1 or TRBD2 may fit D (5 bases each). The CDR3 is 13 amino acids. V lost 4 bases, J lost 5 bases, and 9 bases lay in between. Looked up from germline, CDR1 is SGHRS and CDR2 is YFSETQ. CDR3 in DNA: TGCGCCAGCAGCACCGAGGGGACCGGGGAGCTGTTTGTT. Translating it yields CASSTEGTGELFV.

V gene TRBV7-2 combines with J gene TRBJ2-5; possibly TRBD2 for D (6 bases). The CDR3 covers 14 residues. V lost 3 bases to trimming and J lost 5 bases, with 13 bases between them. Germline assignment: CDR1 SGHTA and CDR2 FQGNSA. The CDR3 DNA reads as TGTGCCAGCAGCTTTAACCTAGCGCGGGAGACCCAGTACTTC. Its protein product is CASSFNLARETQYF.

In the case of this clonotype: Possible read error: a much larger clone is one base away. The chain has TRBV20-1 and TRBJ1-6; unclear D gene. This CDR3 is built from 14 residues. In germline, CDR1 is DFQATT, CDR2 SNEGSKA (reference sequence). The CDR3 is CGVADPTNNSPLHF. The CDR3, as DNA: TGCGGTGTCGCTGATCCGACAAATAATTCACCCCTCCACTTT.

The CDR3 DNA follows: TGTGCCAGCAGACGGGAGTATGGCTACACCTTC. Amino acid sequence: CASRREYGYTF. The rearrangement joins TRBV6-1 to TRBJ1-2; D is ambiguous. CDR3 size: 11 residues. CDR1 is MNHNS, CDR2 SASEGT, per germline. With 6 bases removed from V and 5 bases from J, the gap between germline ends came to 7 bases.